The source of this T cell receptor (beta chain) is a study of early T cells in non-severe SARS-CoV-2 infection. The study's findings and limits: VDJdb-based annotation leaned toward anti-spike CD8 responses and missed private and CD4 specificities.

Individual cDNA molecules were tagged with unique molecular identifiers, the study reported. TCRdb used MiXCR to reprocess the 5' RACE reads, holding one entry per CDR3 protein. The table records tens of thousands of distinct CDR3 sequences, 6% to 7% of them present only once. The CDR3 loop spans 16 amino acids. The germline gives CDR1 SEHNR, CDR2 FQNEAQ (reference sequence). V lost 5 bases and J lost 3; bases outside the gene matches: 8. This clonotype was counted ten times or more. Its target is not known. The chain carries TRBV7-9 and TRBJ1-2; TRBD1 agrees at 11 bases. This TCR was sampled from an adult who was a healthcare worker with PCR-confirmed SARS-CoV-2 infection or an uninfected control (not recorded which). Sample: whole blood. CDR3 loop: CASSIRDRGSDYGYTF. In DNA, the CDR3 is TGTGCCAGCAGCATCCGGGACAGGGGGTCGGACTATGGCTACACCTTC.